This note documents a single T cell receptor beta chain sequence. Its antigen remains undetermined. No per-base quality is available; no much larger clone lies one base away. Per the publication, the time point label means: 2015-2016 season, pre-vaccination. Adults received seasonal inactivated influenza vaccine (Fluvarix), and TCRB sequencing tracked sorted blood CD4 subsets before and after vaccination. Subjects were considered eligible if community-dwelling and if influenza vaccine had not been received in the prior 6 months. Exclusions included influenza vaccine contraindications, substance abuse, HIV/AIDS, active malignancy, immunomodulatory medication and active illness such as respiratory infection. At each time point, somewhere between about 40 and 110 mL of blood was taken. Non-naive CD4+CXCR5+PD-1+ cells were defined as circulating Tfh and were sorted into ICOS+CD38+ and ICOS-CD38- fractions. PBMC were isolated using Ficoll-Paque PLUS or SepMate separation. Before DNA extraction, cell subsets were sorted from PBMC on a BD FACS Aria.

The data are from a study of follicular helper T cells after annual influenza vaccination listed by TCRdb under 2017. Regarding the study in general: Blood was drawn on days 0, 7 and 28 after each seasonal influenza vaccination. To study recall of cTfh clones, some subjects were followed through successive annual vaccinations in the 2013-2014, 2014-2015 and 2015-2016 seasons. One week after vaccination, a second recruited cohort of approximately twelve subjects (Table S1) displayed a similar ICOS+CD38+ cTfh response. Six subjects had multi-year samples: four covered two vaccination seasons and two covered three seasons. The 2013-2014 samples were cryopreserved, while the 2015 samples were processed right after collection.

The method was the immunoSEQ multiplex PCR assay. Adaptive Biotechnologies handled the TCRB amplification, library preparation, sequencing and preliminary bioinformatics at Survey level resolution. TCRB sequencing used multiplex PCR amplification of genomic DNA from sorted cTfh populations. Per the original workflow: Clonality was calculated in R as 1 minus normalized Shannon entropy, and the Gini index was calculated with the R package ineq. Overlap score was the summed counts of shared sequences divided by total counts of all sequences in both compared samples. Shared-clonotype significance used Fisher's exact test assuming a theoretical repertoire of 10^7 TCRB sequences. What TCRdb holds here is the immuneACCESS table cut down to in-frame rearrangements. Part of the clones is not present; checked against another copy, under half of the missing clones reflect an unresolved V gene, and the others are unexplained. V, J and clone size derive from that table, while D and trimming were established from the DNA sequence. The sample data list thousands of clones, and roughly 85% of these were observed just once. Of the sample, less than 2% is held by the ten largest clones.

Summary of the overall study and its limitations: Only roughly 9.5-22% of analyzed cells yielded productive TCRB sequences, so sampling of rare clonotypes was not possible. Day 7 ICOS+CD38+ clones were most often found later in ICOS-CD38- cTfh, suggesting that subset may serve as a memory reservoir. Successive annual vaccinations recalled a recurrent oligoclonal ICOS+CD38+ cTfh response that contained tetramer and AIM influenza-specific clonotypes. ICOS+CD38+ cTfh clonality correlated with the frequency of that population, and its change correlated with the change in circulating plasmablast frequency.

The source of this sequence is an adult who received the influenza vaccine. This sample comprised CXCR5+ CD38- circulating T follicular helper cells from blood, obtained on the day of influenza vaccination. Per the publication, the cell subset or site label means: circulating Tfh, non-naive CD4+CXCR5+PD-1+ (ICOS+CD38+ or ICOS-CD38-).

The nucleotide sequence reads as follows: TGTGCCAGCAGTCCGGGACTAGTTTTATACTTC. Its translation is CASSPGLVLYF. This sequence uses TRBV6-6 and TRBJ2-4; the junction holds 8 bases that match TRBD2. Based on the germline V gene (reference sequence), the CDR1 and CDR2 sequences are MNHNY and SVGAGI. For this chain, trimming is 5 bases at the V end and 16 bases at the J end, and the number of junction bases without a gene match is 7. The CDR3 numbers 11 residues from cysteine through phenylalanine. Here the CDR3 DNA is all that survives: 33 bases in frame from base 1.